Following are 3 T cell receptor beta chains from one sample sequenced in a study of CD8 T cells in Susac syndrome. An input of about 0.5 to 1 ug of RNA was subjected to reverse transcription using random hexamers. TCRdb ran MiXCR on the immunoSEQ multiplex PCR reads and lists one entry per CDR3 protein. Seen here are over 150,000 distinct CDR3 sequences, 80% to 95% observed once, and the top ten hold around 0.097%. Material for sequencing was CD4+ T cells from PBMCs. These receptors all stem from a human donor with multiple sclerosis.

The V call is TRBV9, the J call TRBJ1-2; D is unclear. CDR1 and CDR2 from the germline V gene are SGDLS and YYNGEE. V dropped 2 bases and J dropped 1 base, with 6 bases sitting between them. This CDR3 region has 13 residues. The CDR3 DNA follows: TGTGCCAGCAGCGTCTCGGATAACTATGGCTACACCTTC. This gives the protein CASSVSDNYGYTF.

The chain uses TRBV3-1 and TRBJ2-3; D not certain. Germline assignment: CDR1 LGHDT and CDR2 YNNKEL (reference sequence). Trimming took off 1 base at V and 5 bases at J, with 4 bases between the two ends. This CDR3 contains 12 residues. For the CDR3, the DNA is TGTGCCAGCAGCCAAGGCGGAGATACGCAGTATTTT. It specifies CASSQGGDTQYF.

CDR3 DNA sequence: TGTGCCAGCAGCCAAGGGAGCTATCGGACAGGAAGACTAATTAATCAGCCCCAGCATTTT. Its translation is CASSQGSYRTGRLINQPQHF. The V gene is TRBV3-1, the J gene TRBJ1-5, with 7 bases fitting TRBD1. Germline-derived CDR1 and CDR2 are LGHDT and YNNKEL (reference sequence). V dropped 1 base and J dropped 4; count of bases not matched to a gene: 19. This CDR3 spans 20 amino acids. The full variable domain, in which reference TRBV3-1 and TRBJ1-5 provide the parts outside the CDR3, is DTAVSQTPKYLVTQMGNDKSIKCEQNLGHDTMYWYKQDSKKFLKIMFSYNNKELIINETVPNRFSPKSPDKAHLNLHINSLELGDSAVYFCASSQGSYRTGRLINQPQHFGDGTRLSIL.